The rows below give T cell receptor beta chains drawn from one sample of a study of cytomegalovirus exposure and HLA in healthy donors. TCRdb's copy holds only in-frame clones and misses some; the assay was immunoSEQ multiplex PCR. The profile shows about 130,000 clones, about 91% of them singletons. The sequencing sample was made of PBMCs. The receptors were gathered from a woman between 18 and 29 years old in good health and CMV-seropositive. Both conserved end residues are part of each CDR3. A D gene is named only where the DNA matches it firmly. Not all rows give a size; the values are once, few, many and, for expanded clones, a class.

D	J	size	V	DNA	CDR3
TRBD1	TRBJ2-1	once	TRBV6-8	TGTGCCAGCAGTTACTCGGGACAGGGGAAACCCCAGGCCTACAATGAGCAGTTCTTC	CASSYSGQGKPQAYNEQFF
-	TRBJ1-1	-	TRBV6-4	TGTGCCAGCAGTTTACAGCCCGGCGGGGTCACTGAAGCTTTCTTT	CASSLQPGGVTEAFF
-	TRBJ1-3	-	TRBV2	TGTGCCAGCAGTCTTCAGGGTTACTCTGGAAACACCATATATTTT	CASSLQGYSGNTIYF
TRBD2	TRBJ2-5	-	TRBV18	TGTGCCAGCTCACTTCTGACTAGCGGCCAAGAGACCCAGTACTTC	CASSLLTSGQETQYF
-	TRBJ1-1	-	TRBV5-1	TGCGCCAGCAGGAGGGTTCTGAACACTGAAGCTTTCTTT	CASRRVLNTEAFF
-	TRBJ2-4	-	TRBV9	TGTGCCAGCGCCCAGACAGAAGCCAAAAACATTCAGTACTTC	CASAQTEAKNIQYF
-	TRBJ1-1	-	TRBV7-2	TGTGCCAGCAGCTCCGGTGGGGGAGGGGTTGAAGCTTTCTTT	CASSSGGGGVEAFF
-	TRBJ2-2	-	TRBV29-1	TGCAGCGTTGAGGAGAACCCCGGGGAGCTGTTTTTT	CSVEENPGELFF
TRBD1	TRBJ1-6	-	TRBV28	TGTGCCAGCAGTCCCTCACTGGGACAGGGATCACCCCTCCACTTT	CASSPSLGQGSPLHF
-	TRBJ2-3	-	TRBV27	TGTGCCAGCAGTTTAGCGGGATGGCGGGGAGGTACGCAGTATTTT	CASSLAGWRGGTQYF
TRBD1	TRBJ2-7	-	TRBV6-5	TGTGCCAGCAGTGTGGGGCTAGGGACAGCCTACGAGCAGTACTTC	CASSVGLGTAYEQYF
-	TRBJ2-2	few	TRBV4-3	TGCGCCAGCAGAGGCGGATTGGACACCGGGGAGCTGTTTTTT	CASRGGLDTGELFF
-	TRBJ2-2	-	TRBV9	TGTGCCAGCAGCGTGGGGCGGCTGAACACCGGGGAGCTGTTTTTT	CASSVGRLNTGELFF
TRBD1	TRBJ1-5	-	TRBV28	TGTGCCAGCAGTGACAGGGGTCGCAATCAGCCCCAGCATTTT	CASSDRGRNQPQHF
-	TRBJ2-5	-	TRBV10-3	TGTGCCATACGCAAGCGCACAGGAGTCCAAGAGACCCAGTACTTC	CAIRKRTGVQETQYF
TRBD2	TRBJ2-2	-	TRBV2	TGTGCCAGCAGTTTAGCGGGGGCGGCGACCGGGGAGCTGTTTTTT	CASSLAGAATGELFF
TRBD1	TRBJ2-3	-	TRBV30	TGTGCCTGGAGTTTTGGGACAGGGGGCGCGATACCGTATTTT	CAWSFGTGGAIPYF
-	TRBJ2-7	once	TRBV7-5	TGTGTCAGAAGCTTACGGGACTACGAGCAGTACTTC	CVRSLRDYEQYF
-	TRBJ1-2	-	TRBV2	TGTGCCAGCAGCCCCGGGGTTACTGGCTACACCTTC	CASSPGVTGYTF
TRBD2	TRBJ2-3	-	TRBV11-2	TGTGCCAGCAGCCCGGGACTAGCGGGGGCAGAAGATACGCAGTATTTT	CASSPGLAGAEDTQYF
TRBD2	TRBJ2-1	-	TRBV9	TGTGCCAGCAGCGCGATAGCGGGGGGGCAAAATGAGCAGTTCTTC	CASSAIAGGQNEQFF
TRBD1	TRBJ2-1	-	TRBV18	TGTGCCAGCTCACGGACCGGGACAGAGTACAATGAGCAGTTCTTC	CASSRTGTEYNEQFF
-	TRBJ1-4	few	TRBV18	TGTGCCAGCTCGTTATCGGGTGAAAAACTGTTTTTT	CASSLSGEKLFF
TRBD1	TRBJ1-4	-	TRBV7-2	TGTGCCAGCAGCCCCCGGACAGGGGGCGTGGAAAAACTGTTTTTT	CASSPRTGGVEKLFF
-	TRBJ2-6	-	TRBV7-3	TGTGCCAGCAGCTCAGACATCTCTCTCCTCTCTGGGGCCAACGTCCTGACTTTC	CASSSDISLLSGANVLTF
TRBD1	TRBJ2-7	-	TRBV7-7	TGTGCCAGCAGCCGGGACAGGGGGGGAGAGCAGTACTTC	CASSRDRGGEQYF
-	TRBJ2-2	once	TRBV29-1	TGCAGCGTTGAAGATCTGGTTCTGGCGGGCACCGGGGAGCTGTTTTTT	CSVEDLVLAGTGELFF
TRBD2	TRBJ2-7	-	TRBV11-2	TGTGCCAGCAGCTCCCACCGGGACTACTTTTACGAGCAGTACTTC	CASSSHRDYFYEQYF
-	TRBJ1-2	once	TRBV28	TGTGCCAGCAGTTTACTTGGCTACACCTTC	CASSLLGYTF